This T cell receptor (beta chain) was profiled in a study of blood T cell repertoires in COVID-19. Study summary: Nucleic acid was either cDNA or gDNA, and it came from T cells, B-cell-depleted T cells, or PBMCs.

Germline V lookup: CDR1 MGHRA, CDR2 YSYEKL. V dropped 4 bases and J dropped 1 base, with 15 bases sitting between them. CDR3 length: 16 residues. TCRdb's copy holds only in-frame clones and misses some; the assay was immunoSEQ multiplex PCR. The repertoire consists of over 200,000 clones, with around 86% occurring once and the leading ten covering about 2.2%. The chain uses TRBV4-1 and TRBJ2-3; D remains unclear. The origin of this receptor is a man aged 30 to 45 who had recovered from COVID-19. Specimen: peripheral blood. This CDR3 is CASSPVLDSGTDTQYF. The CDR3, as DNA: TGCGCCAGCAGCCCCGTCTTAGATTCCGGCACAGATACGCAGTATTTT.